This T cell receptor (beta chain) was documented in a study of tumor-infiltrating lymphocytes in primary liver carcinoma. Study background: Patients of both sexes were 30 to 69 years old.

Germline V gene data show CDR1 as SGHVS and CDR2 as FQNEAQ. CDR3 length: 16 amino acids. Turning to this clonotype: Antigen: not known. One base away lies a much larger clone, so this may be a sequencing read error.

Study-wide results and caveats: Researchers report that only about 7.5-25% of top clones turned up in all five tumor regions. The 250 largest clones made up significantly more of tumor than blood repertoires (p = 0.039).

From 400 to 550 ng total RNA, TCR beta cDNA was generated with a primer in the constant region. Employing slightly modified ARM-PCR, three nested multiplex PCR rounds were run, and these gave rise to the TCR beta libraries. The opening two PCR rounds, around 9 cycles each, paired TRBV1-TRBV30 forward primers with a C-beta reverse primer. Each CDR3 protein is one row after TCRdb ran MiXCR on the multiplex PCR reads. This sample yields 100,000 to 150,000 distinct CDR3 sequences, of which about 68% are seen a single time; 9.3% belongs to the top ten. Bulk tissue was left unsorted, and RNA and DNA were co-extracted from about 19-30 mg of it. The patients, who had chronic HBV infection, were treatment-naive (untreated).

The chain carries TRBV7-8 and TRBJ1-6, with unresolved D. This sequence originates from a woman in her sixties with primary liver carcinoma and hepatitis B virus infection. Specimen: liver tumor tissue from sampling region 1. Stated subset: tumor region T1, superior pole. The DNA of the CDR3 is TGTGCCAGCAGCTTAGTGGCAGGAACCTTTAATTCAGCCCTCCACTTT. Translation gives CASSLVAGTFNSALHF.